This record looks at one T cell receptor beta chain sequence and its context. There are a few counts of this clonotype. Which antigen it targets is not known. Within one base of it there is no much larger clone, and no base qualities were kept. These data belong to a study of patients and donors after allogeneic stem cell transplantation (dated by TCRdb to 2019 to 2021). Receptor libraries were prepared by RT-PCR. Data came from a NextSeq 550. TCRdb took the public reads, trimmed them with fastp at Q25, ran MiXCR for clone calling and kept in-frame beta chains. Each CDR3 protein gets just one entry, which takes the most common genes and DNA from the rows behind it. For this sample the table gives 160,000 or so distinct CDR3 sequences, of which roughly 24% were detected only once. Of the sample, roughly 25% falls within the top ten clones. V loses 1 base of germline sequence and J loses 4 bases, and the interval between the two ends is 10 bases. Looking up the germline V gene (reference sequence) yields CDR1 LNHDA and CDR2 SQIVND. The CDR3 spans 14 residues, from the cysteine through the phenylalanine. The sequence is cut down to CDR3 DNA, 42 bases in frame from base 1.

The sequence was collected from a human donor who was either an allogeneic HSCT recipient or a stem cell or donor lymphocyte infusion donor (not recorded which). It is not recorded whose cells these are; they may come from a transplant donor. The rearrangement joined TRBV19 to TRBJ1-2; no D gene is confidently identified. The sample taken for sequencing was blood, either unsorted or a sorted T cell fraction (not recorded which). The DNA sequence follows: TGTGCCAGTAGTATAGTCACCGGGAGCTATGGCTACACCTTC. Its coded protein is CASSIVTGSYGYTF.